What follows is one TCR beta chain and its context. Antigen: not known. Germline V gene lookup returns CDR1 MNHEY and CDR2 SMNVEV (reference sequence). With V trimmed by 8 bases and J by 7 bases, 9 bases remained unmatched. This CDR3 contains 14 residues. This entry belongs to a study of cytomegalovirus exposure and HLA in healthy donors. General study findings and limits: CMV serostatus was the only immune exposure information that was available.

Both 60 Vbeta primers and 13 Jbeta primers went into the PCR. Sequencing was performed with immunoSEQ multiplex PCR; in TCRdb, only in-frame clones are kept and a portion is missing. This sample has roughly 120,000 clones, with about 80% found just once. Sequences were obtained from PBMCs. The chain joins TRBV27 to TRBJ1-4, with 8 bases fitting TRBD1. The sequence came from a human donor in good health. CDR3 protein: CASRWTGFTEKLFF. The DNA of the CDR3 is TGTGCCAGCCGTTGGACAGGGTTTACTGAAAAACTGTTTTTT.